The sequence of this TCR beta chain was determined in a study of OX40 agonist ivuxolimab in advanced cancers. About the research overall: Of the participants, approximately 44% had some prior anti-PD-1, anti-PD-L1 or anti-CTLA-4 therapy, which was allowed.

Autoimmune disease history or systemic immunosuppression was exclusionary. To note about this clone: Its matching antigen is unknown.

TCRdb keeps only in-frame clones here, not all; method: immunoSEQ multiplex PCR. The table shows tens of thousands of clones, with around 81% occurring only once. Points from the study as a whole: At 0.1 to 3.0 mg/kg, clonal expansion of CD4+ and CD8+ blood T cells had occurred by week 6. The 0.1-3.0 mg/kg partial responders had among the lowest clonal expansion.

The germline V gene encodes CDR1 PRHDT and CDR2 FYEKMQ (reference sequence). J was trimmed by 5 bases and V by 5 bases; bases with no gene match: 12. The CDR3 spans 17 residues. The material sequenced was CD4+ or CD8+ T cells sorted from blood, taken in a trial of the OX40 agonist ivuxolimab. This TCR was sampled from an adult with an advanced solid tumor such as melanoma, head and neck, liver or kidney cancer. The chain links TRBV13 to TRBJ1-6, with TRBD1 identical over 7 bases. In DNA, the CDR3 is TGTGCCAGCAGCCCTAACAGGGGAAGAAGCAATAATTCACCCCTCCACTTT. Translating it yields CASSPNRGRSNNSPLHF.